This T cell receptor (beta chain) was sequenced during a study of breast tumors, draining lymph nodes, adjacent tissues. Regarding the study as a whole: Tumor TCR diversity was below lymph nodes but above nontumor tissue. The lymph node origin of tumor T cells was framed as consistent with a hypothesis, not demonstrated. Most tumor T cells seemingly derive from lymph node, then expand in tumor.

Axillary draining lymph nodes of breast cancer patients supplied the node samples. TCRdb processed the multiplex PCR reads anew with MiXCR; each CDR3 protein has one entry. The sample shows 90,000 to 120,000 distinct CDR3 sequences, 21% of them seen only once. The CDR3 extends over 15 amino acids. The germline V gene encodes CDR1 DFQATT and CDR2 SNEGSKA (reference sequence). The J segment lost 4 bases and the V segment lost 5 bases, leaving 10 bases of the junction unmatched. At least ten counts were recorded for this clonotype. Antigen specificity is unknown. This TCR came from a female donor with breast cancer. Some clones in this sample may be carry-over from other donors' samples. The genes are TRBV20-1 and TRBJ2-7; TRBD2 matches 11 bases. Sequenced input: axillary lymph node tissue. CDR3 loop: CSALNWASGGYEQYF. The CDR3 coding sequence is TGCAGTGCTTTGAACTGGGCTAGCGGGGGGTACGAGCAGTACTTC.